These 20 T cell receptor beta chains came from one sample sequenced in a study of cytomegalovirus exposure and HLA in healthy donors. The PCR had 60 Vbeta and 13 Jbeta primers. Generated by immunoSEQ multiplex PCR, the TCRdb table keeps only in-frame clones and is missing some. The table records under 200,000 clones, approximately 80% of them present only once. The sequencing sample was made of PBMCs. Receptors originate from a man in his fifties or sixties in good health and CMV-seropositive.

The chain employs TRBV6-6 and TRBJ2-5; D perhaps matches TRBD1 (6 bases). V lost 7 bases and J 3 bases, leaving 6 bases between the germline ends. The CDR3 extends over 11 amino acids. Per the germline V gene, CDR1 is MNHNY and CDR2 is SVGAGI (reference sequence). The CDR3 sequence is CASKGEETQYF. CDR3 nucleotides: TGTGCCAGCAAGGGGGAAGAGACCCAGTACTTC.

CDR3 nucleotides: TGCGCCAGCAGCTTGGTGGAGGGGTACAATGAGCAGTTCTTC. The encoded protein is CASSLVEGYNEQFF. This rearrangement joins TRBV5-1 to TRBJ2-1; tentative D call: TRBD2 (6 bases). The CDR3 is made up of 14 amino acids. The germline V gene encodes CDR1 SGHRS and CDR2 YFSETQ. With 0 bases removed from V and 4 bases from J, the gap between germline ends came to 8 bases.

The chain employs TRBV6-4 and TRBJ2-1; TRBD1 agrees at 8 bases. CDR3 length: 15 amino acids. Germline values: CDR1 MRHNA, CDR2 SNTAGT. The junction had 10 bases not matched to a gene; V was cut back by 2 bases and J by 10 bases. CDR3 amino acids: CASSDHPDRAKEQFF. CDR3 DNA sequence: TGTGCCAGCAGTGACCACCCGGACAGGGCCAAAGAGCAGTTCTTC.

The V and J genes are TRBV30 and TRBJ2-5; TRBD2 aligns across 7 bases. V was pared by 3 bases and J by 5 bases, with 15 bases of the junction left unmatched. The CDR3 extends over 16 amino acids. The germline gives CDR1 GTSNPN, CDR2 SVGIG (reference sequence). The DNA of the CDR3 is TGTGCCTGGAGGAACCGAAGATCCGGGGGAGGGGAGACCCAGTACTTC. It specifies CAWRNRRSGGGETQYF.

V usage is TRBV27 and J usage is TRBJ2-1; D is possibly TRBD2 (6 bases). Germline-derived CDR1 and CDR2 are MNHEY and SMNVEV (reference sequence). The CDR3 sequence is 15 residues long. Trimming left V 3 bases short and J 4 bases short, with 13 bases between. The CDR3 sequence: CASSLDGRLYNEQFF. CDR3 in DNA: TGTGCCAGCAGTTTGGACGGGAGATTATACAATGAGCAGTTCTTC.

The chain employs TRBV28 and TRBJ2-1, with 9 bases that match TRBD2. V lost 5 bases, J lost 4 bases, and 12 bases stayed unmatched. CDR1 is MDHEN, CDR2 SYDVKM, per germline. This CDR3 region has 17 residues. Here the CDR3 DNA reads TGTGCCAGCAGTCTAATTGGGGGGCTAGCGGGATACAATGAGCAGTTCTTC. Translating gives CASSLIGGLAGYNEQFF.

This clone was found once. The rearrangement uses TRBV7-6 and TRBJ2-5; TRBD1 is a possible D gene (6 bases). Trimming removed 3 bases from V and 2 bases from J, with 16 bases in between. This CDR3 comprises 16 residues. The germline gives CDR1 SGHVS, CDR2 FNYEAQ. The CDR3 coding sequence is TGTGCCAGCAGCTTCTATTCAGGGGTAGCTCAAGAGACCCAGTACTTC. As protein: CASSFYSGVAQETQYF.

A remark on this clone: One junction end does not reproduce the germline sequence, and a read error may be involved. The chain joins TRBV5-1 to TRBJ2-2; TRBD2 might be the D (5 bases). Germline V gene sequence: CDR1 SGHRS, CDR2 YFSETQ. The length of the CDR3 is 15 residues. CDR3: CASTVTTANTGKLFF. CDR3 sequence (DNA): TGCGCCAGCACCGTGACAACGGCGAACACCGGGAAGCTGTTTTTT.

The chain has TRBV6-1 and TRBJ1-4; 7 nucleotides match TRBD1. Germline lookup yields CDR1 MNHNS and CDR2 SASEGT. There are 15 residues in the CDR3. V lost 5 bases to trimming and J lost 7 bases; unmatched junction nucleotides: 10. CDR3 coding DNA: TGTGCCAGCAGTTTACAGGGGCTGTTGGTTGAAAAACTGTTTTTT. This codes for CASSLQGLLVEKLFF.

This chain links TRBV7-8 with TRBJ2-7; 9 nucleotides line up with TRBD2. The trim removed 6 bases at V and 6 bases at J, leaving 6 bases unmatched. CDR3 length: 13 amino acids. Germline CDR1 SGHVS, CDR2 FQNEAQ. The CDR3: CASSQSSGTEQYV. In DNA, the CDR3 is TGTGCCAGCAGTCAATCTAGCGGGACCGAGCAGTACGTC.

The V call is TRBV13, the J call TRBJ1-1; the match to TRBD1 covers 9 bases. V lost 6 bases, J lost 5 bases, and 7 bases stayed unmatched. The CDR3 covers 14 residues. CDR1 PRHDT and CDR2 FYEKMQ come from the germline V gene (reference sequence). CDR3 DNA sequence: TGTGCCAGCAGTCAACAGGGGGCCCGGACTGAAGCTTTCTTT. Protein product: CASSQQGARTEAFF.

This clone was seen more than once but under ten times. The chain employs TRBV7-9 and TRBJ2-5; TRBD2 matches at 13 bases. V shed 3 bases and J 5 bases; nucleotides not matched to a gene: 6. Germline assignment: CDR1 SEHNR and CDR2 FQNEAQ (reference sequence). There are 16 residues in the CDR3. The CDR3 bases are TGTGCCAGCAGCTTGGATGGACTAGCGGGAGTCGAGACCCAGTACTTC. This sequence encodes CASSLDGLAGVETQYF.

The chain combines TRBV6-5 with TRBJ1-2; D ambiguous. Trimming removed 0 bases from V and 0 bases from J, with 8 bases in between. Germline CDR1 MNHEY, CDR2 SVGAGI. The CDR3 runs to 15 residues. CDR3 nucleotides: TGTGCCAGCAGTTACTCGGCAGGTTCTAACTATGGCTACACCTTC. This sequence encodes CASSYSAGSNYGYTF.

This clone was picked up many times. CDR3 protein: CASSQGQGSSNIQYF. CDR3 nucleotide sequence: TGCGCCAGCAGCCAAGGACAGGGGTCCTCGAACATTCAGTACTTC. The chain joins TRBV4-1 to TRBJ2-4; 8 positions match TRBD1. Losses at the gene ends were 1 base for V and 7 bases for J; bases not matched to a gene: 6. The V gene's germline CDR1 is MGHRA and CDR2 YSYEKL. The CDR3 is 15 residues long.

This clone was seen a few times. The CDR3 protein is CASSSRTGAVQETQYF. The CDR3 nucleotides read TGTGCCAGTAGTTCCAGGACAGGGGCGGTTCAAGAGACCCAGTACTTC. This chain links TRBV19 with TRBJ2-5; TRBD1 agrees at 9 bases. V was pared by 5 bases and J by 2 bases, with 9 bases of the junction left unmatched. The germline V gene encodes CDR1 LNHDA and CDR2 SQIVND (reference sequence). This CDR3 is 16 amino acids long.

This chain uses TRBV11-2 with TRBJ2-5, with TRBD1 matching over 10 bases. The CDR3 length is 15 residues. V gave up 5 bases and J gave up 5 bases; unmatched junction bases: 8. CDR1 is SGHAT and CDR2 is FQNNGV in the germline V gene. In DNA form, the CDR3 reads TGTGCCAGCAGCACCCGGACAGGGGGAGGCGAGACCCAGTACTTC. Its translation is CASSTRTGGGETQYF.

The V call is TRBV5-4, the J call TRBJ2-1; no reliable D call. Germline V CDR1 and CDR2: SGHNT, YYREEE (reference sequence). Between the trimmed V and J ends, which lost 4 bases and 5 bases, there was a span of 22 bases. There are 17 residues in the CDR3. CDR3 in DNA: TGTGCCAGCAGCCTTGGTGCCCTGGGCCAATCCCACAATGAGCAGTTCTTC. Residues: CASSLGALGQSHNEQFF.

The chain has TRBV5-1 and TRBJ1-4; 10 bases map to TRBD1. The V segment lost 0 bases and the J segment 3 bases; nucleotides outside the gene matches: 5. From germline, CDR1 is SGHRS and CDR2 YFSETQ. This CDR3 comprises 17 residues. This CDR3 reads CASSLAGDRGPNEKLFF. The CDR3 coding sequence is TGCGCCAGCAGCTTGGCCGGGGACAGGGGACCTAATGAAAAACTGTTTTTT.

This clone was found a few times. The J gene is TRBJ1-1, the V gene TRBV2; 9 bases are a match to TRBD1. With V trimmed by 2 bases and J by 2 bases, 9 bases remained unmatched. The CDR3 contains 17 residues. Looked up from germline, CDR1 is SNHLY and CDR2 is FYNNEI. The DNA for the CDR3 is TGTGCCAGCAGTGAAATTTGGACAGGGGTAAGAAACACTGAAGCTTTCTTT. As protein: CASSEIWTGVRNTEAFF.

This chain connects TRBV7-2 to TRBJ1-6; D call uncertain. The CDR3 is made up of 15 amino acids. CDR1 and CDR2 from the germline V gene are SGHTA and FQGNSA. V was pared by 2 bases and J by 10 bases, with 15 bases between. The CDR3 DNA follows: TGTGCCAGCAGCTTAAATATTAAGGTCGGGTCACCCCTCCACTTT. Its translation is CASSLNIKVGSPLHF.